The clone carrying this TCR beta chain has just one count. Its antigen is not known. CDR1 SGHAT and CDR2 FQNNGV come from the germline V gene. V was clipped by 5 bases and J by 8 bases; unmatched bases: 10. The length of the CDR3 is 16 residues. This record comes from a study of shared clonotypes between healthy human individuals. Original processing notes: ImmunoSEQ junction-only sequences lacked quality scores, so their filtering differed. Measured with immunoSEQ multiplex PCR; TCRdb has only the in-frame clones, and not every one. V and J calls and clone size are copied from that table; D and trimming were computed from the DNA. Of hundreds of thousands of clones detected, 80% to 95% appear once; the ten largest clones hold about 24%. Study conclusions and caveats: The represented genetic and exposure-history diversity was limited by the small number of donors. A generally larger estimated richness was seen in naive subsets than in memory subsets.

Naive CD8 cells comprised CD45RO-negative, CCR7-positively selected cells, excluding terminally differentiated effector memory CD45RA+ cells. The donors, healthy adults who were HIV-negative, had experienced no recent acute infections or vaccinations. This clonotype originated in a man aged 30 to 45 in good health. V gene TRBV11-2 combines with J gene TRBJ2-1; TRBD2 matches 12 bases. Sequencing was performed on naive CD8+ T cells sorted from blood. The CDR3 loop is CASSPRLAGVFDEQFF. The CDR3 DNA reads as TGTGCCAGCAGCCCAAGACTAGCGGGAGTTTTTGATGAGCAGTTCTTC.